These 16 T cell receptor beta chains came from one sample sequenced in a study of PD-L1 blockade in urothelial cancer. Only in-frame clones appear in the TCRdb table, and some are missing; sequencing was by immunoSEQ multiplex PCR. The sample comprises 50,000 or so clones, approximately 80% of which are singletons, and about 4.5% rests with the top ten. Sample: PBMCs, taken around atezolizumab (anti-PD-L1) treatment. Source of these receptors: a man between 65 and 80 years old with urothelial cancer.

This clone appeared once. The chain couples TRBV7-9 to TRBJ2-7; 8 bases agree with TRBD1. Germline V lookup: CDR1 SEHNR, CDR2 FQNEAQ (reference sequence). The CDR3 has 15 amino acids. Trimming at V came to 1 base and at J to 2 bases, leaving 4 bases not matched to a gene. CDR3 coding DNA: TGTGCCAGCAGCTTAGGAGCACAGGGGGCCTACGAGCAGTACTTC. Its protein product is CASSLGAQGAYEQYF.

The chain uses TRBV5-6 and TRBJ2-1; 12 bases are a match to TRBD2. Germline lookup yields CDR1 SGHDT and CDR2 YYEEEE. V shed 0 bases and J 9 bases; nucleotides not matched to a gene: 4. CDR3 length equals 15 residues. CDR3 region: CASSLALAGGAEQFF. CDR3 sequence (DNA): TGTGCCAGCAGCTTGGCACTAGCGGGAGGTGCTGAGCAGTTCTTC.

The rearrangement joins TRBV27 to TRBJ1-1; possibly TRBD1 for D (5 bases). V dropped 5 bases and J dropped 3 bases, with 16 bases sitting between them. Germline lookup yields CDR1 MNHEY and CDR2 SMNVEV (reference sequence). The CDR3 has 15 amino acids. CDR3 sequence: CASSPWGREDTEAFF. CDR3 sequence (DNA): TGTGCCAGCAGTCCCTGGGGGAGGGAGGACACTGAAGCTTTCTTT.

J is TRBJ2-1 and V is TRBV10-1, with TRBD2 as a possible D gene (6 bases). Germline values: CDR1 WNHNN, CDR2 SYGVQD (reference sequence). V was trimmed by 8 bases and J by 4 bases, leaving 12 bases between them. The CDR3 runs to 13 residues. CDR3 DNA sequence: TGCGCCAGCGGAGGGCCGGGGTACAATGAGCAGTTCTTC. Its translation is CASGGPGYNEQFF.

CDR3 in amino acids: CASSGLAGGPWGSYEQYF. The CDR3 DNA is TGTGCCAGCAGTGGACTAGCGGGAGGACCTTGGGGCTCCTACGAGCAGTACTTC. The chain couples TRBV28 to TRBJ2-7; TRBD2 aligns across 14 bases. V shed 5 bases, J shed 0 bases, and the junction held 9 bases outside the gene matches. This CDR3 contains 18 residues. Germline V CDR1 and CDR2: MDHEN, SYDVKM.

V gene TRBV30 combines with J gene TRBJ1-4, with no clear D. The germline V and J ends were trimmed by 0 bases and 8 bases, with 10 bases remaining between them. The CDR3 length is 13 residues. From germline, CDR1 is GTSNPN and CDR2 SVGIG (reference sequence). CDR3 loop: CAWSVYSLEKLFF. The CDR3 nucleotides are TGTGCCTGGAGTGTATACAGTTTGGAAAAACTGTTTTTT.

The chain carries TRBV30 and TRBJ2-2; D call uncertain. The CDR3 is 13 amino acids. Germline lookup yields CDR1 GTSNPN and CDR2 SVGIG (reference sequence). The V end was cut by 0 bases, the J end by 7 bases, with 9 bases between. The CDR3 sequence is CAWSVLRGGELFF. The CDR3 nucleotides are TGTGCCTGGAGTGTACTGAGAGGCGGGGAGCTGTTTTTT.

This clone was recorded a few times. The rearrangement uses TRBV15 and TRBJ2-7; 12 nucleotides match TRBD1. The CDR3 is 17 amino acids. The J segment lost 6 bases and the V segment lost 5 bases, leaving 14 bases of the junction unmatched. CDR1 and CDR2 (germline): LNHNV, YYDKDF (reference sequence). The DNA of the CDR3 is TGTGCCACCAGCCCCGAGCGGGGGGGGACAGGGGGCGGCGAGCAGTACTTC. Its protein product is CATSPERGGTGGGEQYF.

The chain carries TRBV6-1 and TRBJ2-7; D is undetermined. Between the trimmed V and J ends, which lost 0 bases and 3 bases, there was a span of 9 bases. The CDR3 is made up of 14 amino acids. From germline, CDR1 is MNHNS and CDR2 SASEGT. The CDR3 sequence is CASSEATAFYEQYF. For the CDR3, the DNA is TGTGCCAGCAGTGAAGCTACTGCTTTCTACGAGCAGTACTTC.

The V call is TRBV2, the J call TRBJ1-1; 8 positions agree with TRBD1. The V and J ends lost 5 bases and 4 bases, in that order; junction bases with no gene match: 12. Germline assignment: CDR1 SNHLY and CDR2 FYNNEI. The CDR3 sequence is 16 residues long. The CDR3: CASSPARGLFGTEAFF. The DNA for the CDR3 is TGTGCCAGCAGTCCCGCCAGGGGGCTTTTCGGCACTGAAGCTTTCTTT.

This chain joins TRBV2 and TRBJ2-3; no clear D gene. Germline lookup yields CDR1 SNHLY and CDR2 FYNNEI. The ends were cut back, 5 bases at V and 6 bases at J, with 15 bases in the middle. This CDR3 has 14 amino acids. The DNA of the CDR3 is TGTGCCAGCAGTCAGTCGCGCGGAAGGGATACGCAGTATTTT. This translates into CASSQSRGRDTQYF.

The V and J genes are TRBV7-3 and TRBJ1-2; perhaps TRBD1 as D (5 bases). The germline V gene has CDR1 SGHTA and CDR2 FQGTGA. Trimming removed 5 bases from V and 8 bases from J, with 15 bases in between. The CDR3 covers 13 residues. The CDR3 is CASSATGASGYTF. The CDR3 region has the DNA TGTGCCAGCAGCGCCACAGGAGCCTCGGGCTACACCTTC.

The rearrangement joins TRBV9 to TRBJ2-7, with TRBD2 matching 7 bases. V lost 0 bases to trimming and J lost 5 bases; unmatched junction nucleotides: 11. CDR1 is SGDLS and CDR2 is YYNGEE in the germline V gene. The CDR3 consists of 16 residues. The CDR3 region has the DNA TGTGCCAGCAGCGTAGAGAAGGGGAGGGCGGCTCACGAGCAGTACTTC. Its protein is CASSVEKGRAAHEQYF.

This chain connects TRBV28 to TRBJ2-7; 7 positions match TRBD2. The length of the CDR3 is 15 residues. J was trimmed by 0 bases and V by 6 bases; bases with no gene match: 8. CDR1 is MDHEN and CDR2 is SYDVKM in the germline V gene. The CDR3 loop is CASRKIAGFSYEQYF. As DNA, the CDR3 is TGTGCCAGCAGAAAGATAGCGGGTTTCTCCTACGAGCAGTACTTC. Variable domain in full (rest from reference TRBV28 and TRBJ2-7): DVKVTQSSRYLVKRTGEKVFLECVQDMDHENMFWYRQDPGLGLRLIYFSYDVKMKEKGDIPEGYSVSREKKERFSLILESASTNQTSMYLCASRKIAGFSYEQYFGPGTRLTVT.

The V call is TRBV19, the J call TRBJ1-5; no reliable D call. Per the germline V gene, CDR1 is LNHDA and CDR2 is SQIVND (reference sequence). The ends were cut back, 1 base at V and 5 bases at J, with 18 bases in the middle. The CDR3 is made up of 17 amino acids. CDR3 bases: TGTGCCAGTAGTATAGTAGGGTGGCAAGGAGGGCATCAGCCCCAGCATTTT. This codes for CASSIVGWQGGHQPQHF.

The J gene is TRBJ1-5, the V gene TRBV10-2; 8 bases map to TRBD1. The CDR3 is 13 amino acids. Germline CDR1 is WSHSY and CDR2 is SAAADI. After removal of 7 bases from V and 6 bases from J, the junction contained 5 bases not matched to a gene. The CDR3 DNA sequence: TGCGCCAGCATGGACAGGGAGGGTCAGCCCCAGCATTTT. Its protein product is CASMDREGQPQHF.